The 28 T cell receptor beta chains reported below all come from one sample, sequenced in a study of T cell repertoires in cytomegalovirus infection (dated by TCRdb to the late 2010s). This sample was sequenced with an Illumina HiSeq 1500. In TCRdb, the public reads were trimmed at Q25 with fastp and aligned with MiXCR, with productive beta chains retained. Under each unique CDR3 protein, matching rows form one entry showing the most common genes and DNA. The sample table lists fewer than 1,000,000 distinct CDR3 sequences, around 30% of them with a count of one. More than 12% of the sample rests with the top ten. What these receptors recognize is not known. Interpreted using the paper, the treatment or condition label stands for: in vitro stimulation with specific CMV peptide epitopes to enrich CMV-specific T cells. Sequenced material: cultured CD8+ T cells from PBMCs, taken from culture after CMV antigen stimulation. Receptors originate from a human donor in good health (CMV status not recorded). Some clones in this sample may be carry-over from other donors' samples.

The chain uses TRBV2 and TRBJ2-7; 7 bases fit TRBD2. Germline CDR1 is SNHLY and CDR2 is FYNNEI. V lost 6 bases, J lost 2 bases, and 1 base stayed unmatched. The CDR3 runs to 12 residues. CDR3 sequence reads: CASRGGAYEQYV. CDR3 nucleotides: TGTGCCAGCAGGGGGGGGGCCTACGAGCAGTACGTC.

V and J are TRBV6-2 or TRBV6-3 and TRBJ2-1; the D is unclear. The CDR3 has 15 residues. Germline-derived CDR1 and CDR2 are MNHEY and SVGEGT. The V gene lost 2 bases and the J gene lost 2 bases, with 10 bases spanning the gap. The CDR3 nucleotides are TGTGCCAGCAGTTACGGCACACAAACCTACAATGAGCAGTTCTTC. Amino acids: CASSYGTQTYNEQFF.

Comments on this clonotype: The junction departs from the called germline gene at one end, perhaps through a read error. This rearrangement joins TRBV25-1 to TRBJ1-1; a possible D gene is TRBD1 (5 bases). This CDR3 spans 13 amino acids. Germline V gives CDR1 MGHDK, CDR2 SYGVNS. CDR3 loop: CVSRRQSNTEAFF. The CDR3 DNA reads as TGTGTCAGCCGAAGACAGTCGAACACTGAAGCTTTCTTT.

V and J are TRBV7-6 and TRBJ2-1; 7 nucleotides agree with TRBD1. Germline trimming cut 5 bases from V and 8 bases from J; bases unmatched to any gene: 9. Germline V gene data show CDR1 as SGHVS and CDR2 as FNYEAQ. This CDR3 has 14 amino acids. CDR3 nucleotide sequence: TGTGCCAGCAGCGACAGGGTTAAGGTGCATGAGCAGTTCTTC. Translated: CASSDRVKVHEQFF.

This clonotype was found many times. The chain is built from TRBV7-2 and TRBJ2-7; the D is unclear. The germline gives CDR1 SGHTA, CDR2 FQGNSA. CDR3 length equals 15 residues. Between the trimmed V and J ends, which lost 1 base and 0 bases, there was a span of 10 bases. As DNA, the CDR3 is TGTGCCAGCAGCTTAGAGGCCAGGAGCTCCTACGAGCAGTACGTC. This gives the protein CASSLEARSSYEQYV.

The J gene is TRBJ2-5, the V gene TRBV6-2 or TRBV6-3; 7 nucleotides agree with TRBD1. V dropped 0 bases and J dropped 4; count of bases not matched to a gene: 2. The length of the CDR3 is 14 residues. Per the germline V gene, CDR1 is MNHEY and CDR2 is SVGEGT. The CDR3 region has the DNA TGTGCCAGCAGTTACTCTAGACAGGGAGAGACCCAGTACTTC. This sequence encodes CASSYSRQGETQYF.

The V gene is TRBV19, the J gene TRBJ2-5, with 9 bases that match TRBD2. The ends lost 6 bases at V and 5 bases at J; junction bases unmatched: 13. CDR1 is LNHDA and CDR2 is SQIVND in the germline V gene (reference sequence). The CDR3 length is 16 residues. The CDR3 loop is CASSLPSTSGGETQYF. As DNA, the CDR3 is TGTGCCAGTAGCCTCCCCTCGACTAGCGGTGGGGAGACCCAGTACTTC.

The V call is TRBV19, the J call TRBJ1-5; 7 bases align to TRBD1. J lost 3 bases, V lost 7 bases, and 15 bases had no gene match. The CDR3 covers 17 residues. Germline V lookup: CDR1 LNHDA, CDR2 SQIVND (reference sequence). The CDR3 nucleotides are TGTGCCAGTATCCCAATACCTCAGGGACAGAACAATCAGCCCCAGCATTTT. This translates into CASIPIPQGQNNQPQHF.

This clonotype turned up a few times. Here the CDR3 DNA reads TGTGCCACCAGCACCCCAGGGAGCGGAATTACGAACACTGAAGCTTTCTTT. This encodes CATSTPGSGITNTEAFF. The chain couples TRBV15 to TRBJ1-1, with D maybe TRBD1 (5 bases). This CDR3 comprises 17 residues. Germline lookup yields CDR1 LNHNV and CDR2 YYDKDF (reference sequence). Trimming removed 4 bases from V and 1 base from J, with 19 bases in between.

V is TRBV28 and J is TRBJ2-7, with 8 bases fitting TRBD2. The CDR3 is 15 residues long. The V gene end was trimmed by 4 bases and the J gene end by 3 bases; junction bases not matched to a gene: 8. CDR1 and CDR2 (germline): MDHEN, SYDVKM. The CDR3 sequence: CASSSRTSPLYEQYV. The CDR3 DNA reads as TGTGCCAGCAGTTCCCGGACTAGCCCCCTCTACGAGCAGTACGTC.

This clonotype was observed at least ten times. The chain carries TRBV7-2 and TRBJ2-4, with D perhaps TRBD1 or TRBD2 (5 bases each). V was cut by 1 base and J by 6 bases, with 7 bases left in between. The V gene's germline CDR1 is SGHTA and CDR2 FQGNSA. This CDR3 contains 13 residues. The CDR3 is CASSLEGRNIQYF. The DNA for the CDR3 is TGTGCCAGCAGCTTAGAGGGACGAAACATTCAGTACTTC.

V gene TRBV7-6 combines with J gene TRBJ1-6; maybe TRBD1 (5 bases). The CDR3 is 15 amino acids. CDR1 and CDR2 from the germline V gene are SGHVS and FNYEAQ. V was clipped by 5 bases and J by 7 bases, with 15 bases between them. The CDR3 loop reads CASSAQLKGNSPLHF. CDR3 DNA: TGTGCCAGCAGCGCCCAACTAAAGGGGAATTCACCCCTCCACTTT.

In this sample, this clonotype turned up a few times. The CDR3, as DNA: TGTGCCAGCAGTGTAGGAGCGGGGTCCTCCTACAATGAGCAGTTCTTC. Residues: CASSVGAGSSYNEQFF. This chain joins TRBV2 and TRBJ2-1, with 7 bases aligning to TRBD2. V was clipped by 4 bases and J by 0 bases; unmatched bases: 6. CDR3 length: 16 residues. Looked up from germline, CDR1 is SNHLY and CDR2 is FYNNEI.

This clonotype was counted a few times. This CDR3 is CASSFLGQWDYGYTF. CDR3 sequence (DNA): TGTGCCAGCAGCTTTTTAGGACAGTGGGACTATGGCTACACCTTC. The genes are TRBV7-9 and TRBJ1-2, with a tentative D call TRBD1 (6 bases). The V end was cut by 3 bases, the J end by 3 bases, with 14 bases between. The CDR3 is 15 amino acids. Germline V lookup: CDR1 SEHNR, CDR2 FQNEAQ (reference sequence). The full variable domain, its missing parts supplied by reference TRBV7-9 and TRBJ1-2, is DTGVSQNPRHKITKRGQNVTFRCDPISEHNRLYWYRQTLGQGPEFLTYFQNEAQLEKSRLLSDRFSAERPKGSFSTLEIQRTEQGDSAMYLCASSFLGQWDYGYTFGSGTRLTVV.

The chain uses TRBV20-1 and TRBJ2-5; 11 bases are shared with TRBD2. CDR3 length equals 16 residues. Germline V lookup: CDR1 DFQATT, CDR2 SNEGSKA (reference sequence). Losses at the gene ends were 2 bases for V and 2 bases for J; bases not matched to a gene: 7. In nucleotides, the CDR3 is TGCAGTGCTAGACCCCCTAGCGGGGGGTTACAAGAGACCCAGTACTTC. It translates to CSARPPSGGLQETQYF.

This clonotype showed up just a few times. The chain links TRBV5-1 to TRBJ2-5, with 8 bases fitting TRBD2. The CDR3 runs to 15 residues. CDR1 SGHRS and CDR2 YFSETQ come from the germline V gene. The V and J ends lost 3 bases and 1 base, in that order; junction bases with no gene match: 5. DNA of the CDR3: TGCGCCAGCAGCTACCGGGGGGGCCTCCAAGAGACCCAGTACTTC. As protein: CASSYRGGLQETQYF.

The V and J genes are TRBV6-2 or TRBV6-3 and TRBJ2-1, with 14 bases that match TRBD2. CDR3 size: 19 residues. Trimming at V came to 2 bases and at J to 0 bases, leaving 6 bases not matched to a gene. Per germline, CDR1 MNHEY and CDR2 SVGEGT. CDR3 loop: CASSYRTSGGPNSYNEQFF. As DNA, the CDR3 is TGTGCCAGCAGTTACCGGACTAGCGGGGGGCCCAACTCCTACAATGAGCAGTTCTTC.

This clonotype was detected only a few times. The chain carries TRBV7-6 and TRBJ1-1; 7 nucleotides agree with TRBD1. The CDR3 runs 11 residues. Looked up from germline, CDR1 is SGHVS and CDR2 is FNYEAQ. The junction had 6 bases not matched to a gene; V was cut back by 6 bases and J by 11 bases. The CDR3 sequence is CASSHGTDAFF. The CDR3 DNA is TGTGCCAGCAGTCACGGGACAGATGCTTTCTTT. Variable domain in full (rest from reference TRBV7-6 and TRBJ1-1): GAGVSQSPRYKVTKRGQDVALRCDPISGHVSLYWYRQALGQGPEFLTYFNYEAQQDKSGLPNDRFSAERPEGSISTLTIQRTEQRDSAMYRCASSHGTDAFFGQGTRLTVV.

This clonotype was seen a handful of times. This chain connects TRBV6-5 to TRBJ2-1, with 10 bases that match TRBD1. Germline V lookup: CDR1 MNHEY, CDR2 SVGAGI. The CDR3 loop spans 14 amino acids. V lost 3 bases to trimming and J lost 7 bases; unmatched junction nucleotides: 3. In nucleotides, the CDR3 is TGTGCCAGCAGTTATGGACAGGGGGGAAATGAGCAGTTCTTC. This encodes CASSYGQGGNEQFF.

J is TRBJ2-5 and V is TRBV5-6, with D perhaps being TRBD1 or TRBD2 (5 bases each). The V gene lost 5 bases and the J gene lost 10 bases, with 24 bases spanning the gap. Germline V gene lookup returns CDR1 SGHDT and CDR2 YYEEEE. There are 15 residues in the CDR3. CDR3 coding DNA: TGTGCCAGCAGTTTCCCAGAGGGGCTCAGTGTCGTCCAGTACTTC. This codes for CASSFPEGLSVVQYF.

V usage is TRBV7-9 and J usage is TRBJ2-4; 7 bases match TRBD1. CDR3 length: 16 residues. Germline values: CDR1 SEHNR, CDR2 FQNEAQ (reference sequence). The trim removed 3 bases at V and 3 bases at J, leaving 8 bases unmatched. CDR3: CASSFPGRDSKNIQYF. CDR3 DNA sequence: TGTGCCAGCAGCTTCCCAGGCCGGGACAGCAAAAACATTCAGTACTTC. Together with reference TRBV7-9 and TRBJ2-4, the CDR3 gives the full variable domain: DTGVSQNPRHKITKRGQNVTFRCDPISEHNRLYWYRQTLGQGPEFLTYFQNEAQLEKSRLLSDRFSAERPKGSFSTLEIQRTEQGDSAMYLCASSFPGRDSKNIQYFGAGTRLSVL.

A few counts support this clonotype. The chain links TRBV6-2 or TRBV6-3 to TRBJ2-7; TRBD1 is a possible D gene (5 bases). The CDR3 length is 17 residues. The V end lost 6 bases, the J end lost 0 bases, and 21 bases lay between the germline ends. Germline loops: CDR1 MNHEY, CDR2 SVGEGT. CDR3 coding DNA: TGTGCCAGCAGCCCCTCCCGCCGGGCAGGGCTCTCCTACGAGCAGTACGTC. It yields the protein CASSPSRRAGLSYEQYV.

This clonotype was seen more than once but under ten times. The chain carries TRBV20-1 and TRBJ2-1; the match to TRBD2 covers 8 bases. Germline V CDR1 and CDR2: DFQATT, SNEGSKA (reference sequence). The CDR3 is made up of 14 amino acids. V lost 5 bases and J lost 7; bases outside the gene matches: 10. DNA of the CDR3: TGCAGTGCTGTATCGCGGGGGGCCCATAATGAGCAGTTCTTC. The encoded protein is CSAVSRGAHNEQFF.

The rearrangement joins TRBV2 to TRBJ1-1, with D hard to call. Trimming stripped 8 bases from V and 1 base from J, with 8 bases between. The CDR3 totals 12 residues. Germline CDR1 is SNHLY and CDR2 is FYNNEI. CDR3 region: CASPPRNTEAFF. CDR3 bases: TGTGCCAGCCCTCCCCGGAACACTGAAGCTTTCTTT.

The chain combines TRBV20-1 with TRBJ1-2; TRBD1 matches at 8 bases. V gave up 6 bases and J gave up 0 bases; unmatched junction bases: 12. The V gene's germline CDR1 is DFQATT and CDR2 SNEGSKA (reference sequence). The CDR3 totals 16 residues. CDR3 nucleotides: TGCAGTGCCCTTCCCGGGACAGGTAGAACTAACTATGGCTACACCTTC. The encoded protein is CSALPGTGRTNYGYTF.

The J gene is TRBJ1-1, the V gene TRBV4-1; the D is unclear. The V gene lost 2 bases and the J gene lost 5 bases, with 9 bases spanning the gap. This CDR3 is built from 13 residues. From germline, CDR1 is MGHRA and CDR2 YSYEKL. The CDR3: CASSQSLSTEAFF. CDR3 nucleotides: TGCGCCAGCAGCCAATCCCTCAGTACTGAAGCTTTCTTT.

This clonotype was picked up a small number of times. CDR3: CASFPTVNYGYTF. The DNA for the CDR3 is TGTGCCAGCTTCCCGACAGTTAACTATGGCTACACCTTC. This chain uses TRBV7-9 with TRBJ1-2, with D possibly matching TRBD1 (5 bases). Trimming cost V 8 bases and J 1 base, with 11 bases left between them. The CDR3 is 13 amino acids. Germline-derived CDR1 and CDR2 are SEHNR and FQNEAQ (reference sequence).

Comments on this clonotype: A junction boundary mismatches the germline segment, possibly from a read error. The V and J genes are TRBV19 and TRBJ2-3; 11 nucleotides match TRBD2. In germline, CDR1 is LNHDA, CDR2 SQIVND (reference sequence). This CDR3 has 15 residues. Here the CDR3 DNA reads TGTGTCAGTAGTCCCGGGACTAGCGGTAGAGATACGCAGTATTTT. Translated, it gives CVSSPGTSGRDTQYF.